This T cell receptor (beta chain) was found in a study of cytomegalovirus exposure and HLA in healthy donors. Study findings and constraints: Rarity marked most TCR sequences, yet some public TCRs occurred in many donors.

Vbeta (60) and Jbeta (13) primers were used in the PCR. Libraries were prepared by immunoSEQ multiplex PCR; TCRdb keeps only in-frame clonotypes and omits some of them. The table lists 100,000 or so clones, roughly three quarters of them singletons. This CDR3 region has 13 residues. CDR1 GTSNPN and CDR2 SVGIG come from the germline V gene (reference sequence). V lost 1 base, J lost 1 base, and 7 bases lay in between. This clone was found once. As yet, its antigen is unknown. The chain employs TRBV30 and TRBJ1-1, with D possibly matching TRBD1 (5 bases). The sample comprised PBMCs. The sequence derives from a male donor in good health and CMV-seronegative. The CDR3 here is CAWSGDRNTEAFF. The CDR3 DNA reads TGTGCCTGGAGTGGTGACAGGAACACTGAAGCTTTCTTT.